The rows below give T cell receptor beta chains drawn from one sample of a study of cytomegalovirus exposure and HLA in healthy donors. The protocol was immunoSEQ multiplex PCR, while the TCRdb copy is restricted to in-frame clones and leaves out a portion. This sample has 85,000 to 130,000 clones; roughly a tenth occur once, and the top ten carry 5.8%. Specimen: PBMCs. The source is a man aged 40-49 years in good health and CMV-seropositive. Each CDR3 is given with its conserved first and last residue. The D gene is left open where the match is weak. Clone size is shown for a subset of rows, as once, few, many or a class of expanded clone.

d_call	v_call	clone_size	j_call	cdr3_nt	cdr3_aa
NA	TRBV11-2	NA	TRBJ2-5	TGTGCCAGCAGCCAGGGGGGAAAGACCCAGTACTTC	CASSQGGKTQYF
TRBD1	TRBV6-5	NA	TRBJ2-2	TGTGCCAGCAGTAGGGACAGGGGGAACACCGGGGAGCTGTTTTTT	CASSRDRGNTGELFF
NA	TRBV23-1	NA	TRBJ2-5	TGCGCGCCAGCAGTGGCAGGGGATGGGAAAGAGACCCAGTACTTC	CAPAVAGDGKETQYF
TRBD1	TRBV27	few	TRBJ1-2	TGTGCCAGCAGTTTCCGGGACAGAAGGGGCTACACCTTC	CASSFRDRRGYTF
TRBD2	TRBV5-6	NA	TRBJ2-7	TGTGCCAGCAGCCGCAGACTAGCGGGTCCCTACGAGCAGTACTTC	CASSRRLAGPYEQYF
NA	TRBV5-5	few	TRBJ2-7	TGTGCCAGCAGCTTGGCTGCTAGCGACACCTACGAGCAGTACTTC	CASSLAASDTYEQYF
NA	TRBV6-1	few	TRBJ1-4	TGTGCCATCCCGACAGGTTTTAATGAAAAACTGTTTTTT	CAIPTGFNEKLFF
TRBD2	TRBV6-5	NA	TRBJ2-5	TGTGCCAGCAGTTACCCACGCGGGGGGGAGAGCAAGACCCAGTACTTC	CASSYPRGGESKTQYF
TRBD1	TRBV29-1	NA	TRBJ2-3	TGCAGCGTCCCAGGGGGCTTTACAGATACGCAGTATTTT	CSVPGGFTDTQYF
NA	TRBV5-4	NA	TRBJ2-3	TGTGCCAGCAGCCCTGGGGGCAGGATGAGCACAGATACGCAGTATTTT	CASSPGGRMSTDTQYF
TRBD2	TRBV5-1	few	TRBJ2-6	TGCGCCAGCAGCTTCGGGGGGAGCTCTGGGGCCAACGTCCTGACTTTC	CASSFGGSSGANVLTF
TRBD2	TRBV7-9	few	TRBJ2-1	TGTGCCACCGAGATAGGACTAGCGGAGTTCTTC	CATEIGLAEFF
TRBD1	TRBV4-2	NA	TRBJ2-3	TGTGCCAGCAGCCCCGGACAGGGGGCCGGTACAGATAAGCAGTATTTT	CASSPGQGAGTDKQYF
NA	TRBV28	NA	TRBJ2-7	TGTGCCAGCAGTCGGACATCCTACGAGCAGTACTTC	CASSRTSYEQYF
NA	TRBV4-1	NA	TRBJ1-5	TGCGCCAGCAGCCAAGCCCTGGCACAGGGAAATCAGCCCCAGCATTTT	CASSQALAQGNQPQHF
NA	TRBV18	few	TRBJ1-1	TGTGCCAGCTCACCGAGGACAACCAGGGACACTGAAGCTTTCTTT	CASSPRTTRDTEAFF
TRBD1	TRBV19	few	TRBJ2-7	TGTGCCAGTAGTAATCCGGGACAGGTCCACGAGCAGTACTTC	CASSNPGQVHEQYF